The entry that follows covers one T cell receptor (beta chain) sequence. CDR1 and CDR2 from the germline V gene are SEHNR and FQNEAQ (reference sequence). The CDR3 has 17 amino acids. Unmatched junction bases numbered 9, after V lost 1 base and J lost 3 bases. Selected positively for CCR7 and CD45RO-negative, naive CD8 cells excluded terminally differentiated effector memory CD45RA+ cells. Donors had no recently reported acute infections or vaccinations and were HIV-negative. The sample originates from a study of shared clonotypes between healthy human individuals. In the study overall: The donor group consisted of two women and three men, aged 18 to 49.

The sorted-subset replicate PCRs were given 200 ng DNA, which is tens of thousands of T cell genomes. Per the study methods: Because ImmunoSEQ provided only junction sequences with no quality scores, the filtering differed. Clones were sequenced by immunoSEQ multiplex PCR, and TCRdb holds only the in-frame ones, with some missing. The D gene and trimming were derived from the DNA, and the V and J assignments and clone size from that table. The repertoire holds millions of clones, with under 95% as singletons. This chain joins TRBV7-9 and TRBJ2-7, with TRBD1 identical over 10 bases. The sequenced sample consisted of naive CD8+ T cells from PBMCs. The receptor was isolated from a man aged 18-30 years in good health. Some clones in this sample may be carry-over from other donors' samples. In DNA form, the CDR3 reads TGTGCCAGCAGCTTAGGGACAGGGGGTCTGGACGACTACGAGCAGTACTTC. It encodes CASSLGTGGLDDYEQYF.